This paragraph reports one TCR beta chain. Its specificity is not known. The table came from immunoSEQ multiplex PCR; TCRdb's copy has only in-frame clones and leaves some out. The sample has tens of thousands of clones, 90% to 95% seen once. These data are taken from a study of CD4 T cells in relation to SARS-CoV-2 and coronaviruses. General observations from the study: SARS-CoV-2-driven expansion was significantly weaker in crossreactive than monoreactive clones. No crossreactivity against non-spike viral proteins was tested here.

Naive and memory CD4+ T cells were separated from cryopreserved PBMCs. Germline lookup yields CDR1 MNHEY and CDR2 SMNVEV (reference sequence). The CDR3 spans 14 residues. Trimming stripped 2 bases from V and 0 bases from J, with 5 bases between. The source material was naive CD4+ T cells from PBMCs. Subset described: naive CD4+ T cells isolated by negative enrichment. V and J are TRBV27 and TRBJ1-5; D is unresolved. The source of this sequence is an adult with COVID-19. CDR3 region: CASSLVSSNQPQHF. In nucleotides, the CDR3 is TGTGCCAGCAGTTTAGTAAGTAGCAATCAGCCCCAGCATTTT.